These 14 T cell receptor beta chains were all obtained from the same sample, sequenced in a study of T cells in Graves' hyperthyroidism and ophthalmopathy. Authors of the study amplified TCR beta CDR3 regions from RNA transcripts. With the HTBI primer set, the TCR CDR3 went through a first round of RT-PCR. TCRdb called the multiplex PCR reads again in MiXCR, with one record for every CDR3 protein. The data contain under 300,000 distinct CDR3 sequences, roughly an eighth of them singletons. The sequencing sample was made of blood. These receptors all stem from a woman between 40 and 50 years old with Graves' hyperthyroidism.

This sequence joins TRBV13 and TRBJ2-4; D unresolved. V lost 5 bases to trimming and J lost 10 bases, with 12 bases between them. CDR3 size: 12 residues. The germline gives CDR1 PRHDT, CDR2 FYEKMQ (reference sequence). CDR3: CASSQGLAIQYF. In nucleotides, the CDR3 is TGTGCCAGCAGCCAAGGGCTTGCTATTCAGTACTTC. The full variable domain, in which reference TRBV13 and TRBJ2-4 provide the parts outside the CDR3, is AAGVIQSPRHLIKEKRETATLKCYPIPRHDTVYWYQQGPGQDPQFLISFYEKMQSDKGSIPDRFSAQQFSDYHSELNMSSLELGDSALYFCASSQGLAIQYFGAGTRLSVL.

The chain employs TRBV4-1 and TRBJ2-1, with TRBD1 matching over 7 bases. The CDR3 has 16 amino acids. Looked up from germline, CDR1 is MGHRA and CDR2 is YSYEKL. With 6 bases clipped from V and 0 bases from J, the junction kept 8 bases outside the gene matches. DNA of the CDR3: TGCGCCAGCAGTTCAGGGGGTGAGAGCTCCTACAATGAGCAGTTCTTC. This translates into CASSSGGESSYNEQFF.

As to this clonotype: A read error may explain this, as a much larger clone is one base away. This chain links TRBV7-2 with TRBJ2-7; a weak D match, TRBD2 (6 bases). The CDR3 is 15 amino acids. The germline V gene has CDR1 SGHTA and CDR2 FQGNSA. V dropped 1 base and J dropped 4 bases, with 14 bases sitting between them. The CDR3 here is CASSLGYGGVYEQYF. CDR3 bases: TGTGCCAGCAGCTTAGGTTACGGGGGTGTATACGAGCAGTACTTC.

This clonotype was observed at least ten times. The gene calls are TRBV7-8 and TRBJ1-5; TRBD1 aligns across 8 bases. The CDR3 length is 16 residues. V shed 5 bases and J 4 bases; nucleotides not matched to a gene: 10. Germline V gives CDR1 SGHVS, CDR2 FQNEAQ. DNA of the CDR3: TGTGCCAGCAGCCACCTGGGACAGGAGGGGAATCAGCCCCAGCATTTT. Translated, it gives CASSHLGQEGNQPQHF.

The rearrangement uses TRBV7-8 and TRBJ2-7; 9 bases fit TRBD2. V was pared by 6 bases and J by 5 bases, with 8 bases of the junction left unmatched. Germline lookup yields CDR1 SGHVS and CDR2 FQNEAQ. The CDR3 is 14 amino acids. Here the CDR3 reads CASSPSGRYNEQYF. The CDR3 DNA sequence: TGTGCCAGCAGTCCGAGCGGGAGGTACAACGAGCAGTACTTC. The whole variable domain, filled in from reference TRBV7-8 and TRBJ2-7, reads GAGVSQSPRYKVAKRGQDVALRCDPISGHVSLFWYQQALGQGPEFLTYFQNEAQLDKSGLPSDRFFAERPEGSVSTLKIQRTQQEDSAVYLCASSPSGRYNEQYFGPGTRLTVT.

This clonotype appeared many times. The chain is built from TRBV20-1 and TRBJ2-7; D is perhaps TRBD1 (6 bases). CDR1 is DFQATT, CDR2 SNEGSKA, per germline (reference sequence). CDR3 length: 14 amino acids. Trimming removed 0 bases at V and 3 bases at J, with 12 bases between. The CDR3 loop reads CSARDGDTHYEQYF. DNA of the CDR3: TGCAGTGCTAGAGATGGGGACACTCACTACGAGCAGTACTTC.

In this sample, this clonotype turned up many times. The chain links TRBV20-1 to TRBJ1-2, with a possible D match to TRBD1 (5 bases). Looked up from germline, CDR1 is DFQATT and CDR2 is SNEGSKA (reference sequence). The CDR3 runs 14 residues. The ends were cut back, 1 base at V and 0 bases at J, with 9 bases in the middle. CDR3 coding DNA: TGCAGTGCTAGAGTTCCAGGGCCTAACTATGGCTACACCTTC. It yields the protein CSARVPGPNYGYTF.

There are many counts of this clonotype. This rearrangement joins TRBV2 to TRBJ2-5; D is perhaps TRBD1 (5 bases). Germline CDR1 SNHLY, CDR2 FYNNEI. CDR3 size: 15 residues. V lost 3 bases and J lost 4, with 15 bases in between. CDR3 region: CASSDRTYLGETQYF. For the CDR3, the DNA is TGTGCCAGCAGTGACAGGACATACCTTGGAGAGACCCAGTACTTC.

This clonotype has at least ten counts. The J gene is TRBJ1-5, the V gene TRBV2; D is undetermined. The ends were cut back, 1 base at V and 6 bases at J, with 10 bases in the middle. Germline V CDR1 and CDR2: SNHLY, FYNNEI. The CDR3 sequence is 14 residues long. CDR3 in amino acids: CASSEGRGFQPQHF. Here the CDR3 DNA reads TGTGCCAGCAGTGAAGGGCGGGGATTTCAGCCCCAGCATTTT. Full variable domain (rest looked up from reference TRBV2 and TRBJ1-5): EPEVTQTPSHQVTQMGQEVILRCVPISNHLYFYWYRQILGQKVEFLVSFYNNEISEKSEIFDDQFSVERPDGSNFTLKIRSTKLEDSAMYFCASSEGRGFQPQHFGDGTRLSIL.

At least ten counts were recorded for this clonotype. J is TRBJ1-2 and V is TRBV12-3 or TRBV12-4, with 8 nucleotides matching TRBD1. The V and J ends lost 5 bases and 8 bases, in that order; junction bases with no gene match: 10. The CDR3 is 14 amino acids. The CDR3 loop reads CASSTQGAPGGYTF. Here the CDR3 DNA reads TGTGCCAGCAGTACCCAGGGGGCCCCCGGGGGCTACACCTTC.

This clonotype was recorded many times. The chain links TRBV27 to TRBJ2-7, with D perhaps TRBD1 (5 bases). CDR3 length: 15 amino acids. The germline V gene has CDR1 MNHEY and CDR2 SMNVEV (reference sequence). V was clipped by 2 bases and J by 2 bases, with 13 bases between them. The chain's CDR3 is CASSLQGRKTYEQYF. As DNA, the CDR3 is TGTGCCAGCAGTTTACAGGGTCGGAAGACCTACGAGCAGTACTTC.

This clonotype was counted only a few times. The chain recombines TRBV6-8 with TRBJ1-1, with 8 bases lining up with TRBD1. With 0 bases clipped from V and 4 bases from J, the junction kept 4 bases outside the gene matches. The CDR3 is 15 amino acids. The germline CDR1 and CDR2 sequences are MNHGY and SAAAGT. The CDR3 coding sequence is TGTGCCAGCAGTTACTCTGGACAGGGCCTCACTGAAGCTTTCTTT. Its protein is CASSYSGQGLTEAFF.

Many counts were recorded for this clonotype. V is TRBV20-1 and J is TRBJ2-5; D is unclear. V lost 2 bases and J 0 bases, leaving 1 base between the germline ends. Germline loops: CDR1 DFQATT, CDR2 SNEGSKA (reference sequence). The CDR3 extends over 11 amino acids. The CDR3 sequence: CSARHQETQYF. DNA for the CDR3: TGCAGTGCTAGACACCAAGAGACCCAGTACTTC.

This clonotype was seen at least ten times. This sequence joins TRBV27 and TRBJ1-5; D gene ambiguous. The CDR3 loop spans 17 amino acids. V shed 3 bases and J shed 0 bases, with 15 bases lying between them. Germline CDR1 is MNHEY and CDR2 is SMNVEV (reference sequence). The CDR3 nucleotides read TGTGCCAGCAGTTTGTCAGGAACCTCCTATAGCAATCAGCCCCAGCATTTT. It specifies CASSLSGTSYSNQPQHF.